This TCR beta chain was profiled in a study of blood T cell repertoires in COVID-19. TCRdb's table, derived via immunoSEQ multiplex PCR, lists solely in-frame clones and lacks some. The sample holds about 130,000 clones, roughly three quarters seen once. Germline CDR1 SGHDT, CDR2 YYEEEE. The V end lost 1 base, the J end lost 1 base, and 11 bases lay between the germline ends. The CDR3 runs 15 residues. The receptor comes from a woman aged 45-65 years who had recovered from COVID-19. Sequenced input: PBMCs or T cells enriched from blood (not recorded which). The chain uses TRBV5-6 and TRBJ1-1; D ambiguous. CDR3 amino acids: CASSLSPGKNTEAFF. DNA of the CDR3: TGTGCCAGCAGCTTGTCCCCAGGCAAGAACACTGAAGCTTTCTTT.